One and the same sample provided the 25 T cell receptor beta chains below, sequenced in a study of OX40 agonist ivuxolimab in advanced cancers. Clones were read by immunoSEQ multiplex PCR, and TCRdb kept only the in-frame ones, dropping some. The sample lists around 57,000 clones, roughly 82% seen once, with roughly 2.3% in the top ten. The sequenced sample was CD4+ or CD8+ T cells sorted from blood, obtained in a trial of the OX40 agonist ivuxolimab. The source is an adult with an advanced solid tumor such as melanoma, head and neck, liver or kidney cancer.

This clone was found once. The gene calls are TRBV28 and TRBJ1-4; no clear D gene. This CDR3 has 14 residues. With 2 bases removed from V and 8 bases from J, the gap between germline ends came to 12 bases. Per the germline V gene, CDR1 is MDHEN and CDR2 is SYDVKM. Here the CDR3 DNA reads TGTGCCAGCAGTTTAGCAGGAGGAGGCGAAAAACTGTTTTTT. It codes for CASSLAGGGEKLFF.

This clone was seen a single time. The CDR3 DNA reads TGCGCCAGCAGCTTGGGGTTACGAGCTAGTGGGGGTTCCACAGATACGCAGTATTTT. Residues: CASSLGLRASGGSTDTQYF. The chain links TRBV5-1 to TRBJ2-3; D is perhaps TRBD1 or TRBD2 (5 bases each). V gave up 0 bases and J gave up 2 bases, with 22 bases separating them. The germline CDR1 and CDR2 sequences are SGHRS and YFSETQ. CDR3 length: 19 amino acids.

V usage is TRBV29-1 and J usage is TRBJ2-5; D perhaps matches TRBD2 (7 bases). Germline assignment: CDR1 SQVTM and CDR2 ANQGSEA. Trimming removed 6 bases from V and 5 bases from J, with 13 bases in between. The CDR3 length is 12 residues. CDR3 DNA: TGCAGCGTGAGGGGGGGAGAGGAGACCCAGTACTTC. Translated: CSVRGGEETQYF.

This clone was counted only a few times. The J gene is TRBJ1-2, the V gene TRBV4-1; possible D gene TRBD1, 5 bases. Germline V gene sequence: CDR1 MGHRA, CDR2 YSYEKL. This CDR3 region has 14 residues. Deletions cut 1 base from V and 3 bases from J, with 9 bases between. The CDR3 nucleotides are TGCGCCAGCAGCCAAGTTGGGGGTCACTATGGCTACACCTTC. Protein: CASSQVGGHYGYTF.

This chain uses TRBV7-9 with TRBJ1-3, with unresolved D. V was trimmed by 4 bases and J by 4 bases, leaving 14 bases between them. CDR1 and CDR2 from the germline V gene are SEHNR and FQNEAQ (reference sequence). This CDR3 is 15 amino acids long. CDR3 sequence (DNA): TGTGCCAGCAGCTCCAACCTAAGACCCGGAAACACCATATATTTT. This codes for CASSSNLRPGNTIYF.

The rearrangement joins TRBV6-6 to TRBJ2-3; D remains unclear. Trimming removed 6 bases at V and 2 bases at J, with 3 bases between. Germline CDR1 is MNHNY and CDR2 is SVGAGI (reference sequence). The CDR3 is 11 residues long. This chain's CDR3 is CASRYTDTQYF. Here the CDR3 DNA reads TGTGCCAGCAGATACACAGATACGCAGTATTTT.

The chain links TRBV6-5 to TRBJ2-2; no firm D call. Trimming left V 5 bases short and J 4 bases short, with 11 bases between. Germline V CDR1 and CDR2: MNHEY, SVGAGI. There are 14 residues in the CDR3. In DNA form, the CDR3 reads TGTGCCAGCAGTCGACTGGACCCCACCGGGGAGCTGTTTTTT. Translated, it gives CASSRLDPTGELFF.

This clone was counted a few times. The chain is built from TRBV6-1 and TRBJ2-7, with D maybe TRBD1 (5 bases). Trimming shortened V by 1 base and J by 0 bases, and 7 bases separated the two germline ends. This CDR3 region has 14 residues. The germline V gene encodes CDR1 MNHNS and CDR2 SASEGT. Here the CDR3 DNA reads TGTGCCAGCAGTGAAGTCACAGGCTCCTACGAGCAGTACTTC. This codes for CASSEVTGSYEQYF.

This chain uses TRBV6-6 with TRBJ1-5; D call uncertain. The CDR3 spans 14 residues. Germline loops: CDR1 MNHNY, CDR2 SVGAGI (reference sequence). V was cut by 8 bases and J by 2 bases, with 13 bases left in between. The CDR3 region is CASAGSSGNQPQHF. CDR3 DNA sequence: TGTGCCAGCGCCGGGAGTTCTGGCAATCAGCCCCAGCATTTT.

The chain combines TRBV6-6 with TRBJ1-5; 9 bases agree with TRBD1. This CDR3 has 15 amino acids. The V gene's germline CDR1 is MNHNY and CDR2 SVGAGI (reference sequence). V trimming: 5 bases; J trimming: 7 bases; junction bases outside the gene matches: 9. CDR3 sequence: CASSLSGQGAQPQHF. The CDR3 DNA reads TGTGCCAGCAGTCTATCGGGACAGGGCGCACAGCCCCAGCATTTT.

This clone was detected once. The gene calls are TRBV6-5 and TRBJ1-1; D unclear. The V end was cut by 5 bases, the J end by 7 bases, with 14 bases between. The CDR3 has 13 amino acids. Germline V gene sequence: CDR1 MNHEY, CDR2 SVGAGI. The CDR3 region is CASSTTLKNEAFF. As DNA, the CDR3 is TGTGCCAGCAGTACTACCCTAAAGAATGAAGCTTTCTTT.

The rearrangement joins TRBV7-8 to TRBJ2-3, with D perhaps matching TRBD1 (6 bases). The CDR3 contains 14 residues. V was trimmed by 7 bases and J by 1 base, leaving 12 bases between them. Germline CDR1 and CDR2: SGHVS and FQNEAQ. The CDR3, as DNA: TGTGCCAGCACCCGTCCAGGGGGCACAGATACGCAGTATTTT. This gives the protein CASTRPGGTDTQYF.

The V call is TRBV14, the J call TRBJ1-5; no clear D gene. Per the germline V gene, CDR1 is SGHDN and CDR2 is FVKESK. Trimming removed 0 bases from V and 6 bases from J, with 6 bases in between. The CDR3 length is 13 residues. The CDR3 DNA reads as TGTGCCAGCAGCCAAGAGTGGGGTCAGCCCCAGCATTTT. Translating it yields CASSQEWGQPQHF.

J is TRBJ1-2 and V is TRBV6-6, with D uncertain. Germline lookup yields CDR1 MNHNY and CDR2 SVGAGI (reference sequence). With 4 bases removed from V and 1 base from J, the gap between germline ends came to 13 bases. CDR3 length: 15 amino acids. In DNA form, the CDR3 reads TGTGCCAGCAGTTTCGGACGGTTCCTTAACTATGGCTACACCTTC. Its protein product is CASSFGRFLNYGYTF.

The V gene is TRBV19, the J gene TRBJ1-1; TRBD1 matches 9 bases. The CDR3 length is 14 residues. In germline, CDR1 is LNHDA, CDR2 SQIVND (reference sequence). Losses at the gene ends were 4 bases for V and 0 bases for J; bases not matched to a gene: 0. The CDR3 region is CASSRDRVNTEAFF. The CDR3 DNA is TGTGCCAGTAGTAGGGACAGGGTGAACACTGAAGCTTTCTTT.

The chain uses TRBV12-2 and TRBJ1-5; the DNA was not compared with TRBD1, the D call given in the table. TRBV12-2 counts as a pseudogene. The CDR3 covers 18 residues. The CDR3 reads CASRPTDRRVSGNQPQHF. The CDR3 DNA reads as TGTGCAAGTCGTCCTACGGACAGGCGGGTCTCTGGCAATCAGCCCCAGCATTTT.

The chain employs TRBV21-1 and TRBJ1-6. TRBV21-1 is deemed a pseudogene. The CDR3 consists of 14 residues. In DNA, the CDR3 is TGTGCCAGAGTAAACCGGGGTACAAATTCACCCCTCCACTTT. Its protein product is CARVNRGTNSPLHF.

This sequence joins TRBV6-6 and TRBJ2-5; 9 nucleotides match TRBD2. The V and J ends lost 0 bases and 4 bases, in that order; junction bases with no gene match: 0. The germline V gene encodes CDR1 MNHNY and CDR2 SVGAGI (reference sequence). The CDR3 consists of 14 residues. Here the CDR3 DNA reads TGTGCCAGCAGTTACTCGACTAGCGGAGAGACCCAGTACTTC. This gives the protein CASSYSTSGETQYF.

The chain couples TRBV9 to TRBJ2-7, with D perhaps matching TRBD2 (5 bases). Trimming removed 2 bases at V and 2 bases at J, with 14 bases between. Looked up from germline, CDR1 is SGDLS and CDR2 is YYNGEE. The CDR3 loop spans 15 amino acids. CDR3 residues: CASSVGTSMPYEQYF. For the CDR3, the DNA is TGTGCCAGCAGCGTCGGCACTAGTATGCCCTACGAGCAGTACTTC.

The J gene is TRBJ1-2, the V gene TRBV27, with D tentatively TRBD1 (5 bases). Trimming removed 6 bases from V and 5 bases from J, with 13 bases in between. CDR3 length: 13 residues. CDR1 and CDR2 from the germline V gene are MNHEY and SMNVEV (reference sequence). CDR3 sequence (DNA): TGTGCCAGCAGCCAGGGCAGGGAATATGGCTACACCTTC. Translating gives CASSQGREYGYTF.

The CDR3 nucleotides read TGTGCCGGAGCGGGGCGGGGGTCCCGTTTTACTGAAGCTTTCTTT. This translates into CAGAGRGSRFTEAFF. V usage is TRBV28 and J usage is TRBJ1-1, with a possible D match to TRBD1 (5 bases). CDR3 length: 15 amino acids. Trimming pared 11 bases from V and 5 bases from J, leaving 24 bases between. Germline values: CDR1 MDHEN, CDR2 SYDVKM.

Only one count was recorded for this clone. The chain combines TRBV19 with TRBJ1-6, with a tentative D call TRBD1 (5 bases). Germline V gene sequence: CDR1 LNHDA, CDR2 SQIVND (reference sequence). The CDR3 covers 13 residues. The V gene lost 8 bases and the J gene lost 5 bases, with 10 bases spanning the gap. The CDR3 is CASGRQNNSPLHF. CDR3 in DNA: TGTGCCAGTGGTAGACAGAATAATTCACCCCTCCACTTT.

CDR3 nucleotide sequence: TGTGCCAGCAGCTTGGGCGCAGGGGTGAGAAATCAGCCCCAGCATTTT. It encodes CASSLGAGVRNQPQHF. The chain recombines TRBV5-8 with TRBJ1-5; weak D call: TRBD1 (6 bases). Trimming shortened V by 0 bases and J by 4 bases, and 14 bases separated the two germline ends. The CDR3 is made up of 16 amino acids. The germline V gene encodes CDR1 SGHTS and CDR2 YDEGEE. Combining the CDR3 with reference TRBV5-8 and TRBJ1-5 gives the whole variable domain EAGVTQSPTHLIKTRGQQATLRCSPISGHTSVYWYQQALGLGLQFLLWYDEGEERNRGNFPPRFSGRQFPNYSSELNVNALELEDSALYLCASSLGAGVRNQPQHFGDGTRLSIL.

The rearrangement uses TRBV6-1 and TRBJ1-1; D is possibly TRBD1 (5 bases). The V gene lost 5 bases and the J gene lost 3 bases, with 13 bases spanning the gap. Germline V gene data show CDR1 as MNHNS and CDR2 as SASEGT. This CDR3 region has 14 residues. The chain's CDR3 is CASSRDGGDTEAFF. The CDR3 DNA follows: TGTGCCAGCAGTAGGGACGGAGGAGACACTGAAGCTTTCTTT.

In its sample, this clone was seen a few times. The CDR3 DNA follows: TGTGCCAGCAGTGGACAGAGCTCCTACGAGCAGTACTTC. Protein product: CASSGQSSYEQYF. J is TRBJ2-7 and V is TRBV2, with a tentative D call TRBD1 (5 bases). V lost 4 bases and J 0 bases, leaving 7 bases between the germline ends. The CDR3 totals 13 residues. The germline gives CDR1 SNHLY, CDR2 FYNNEI.